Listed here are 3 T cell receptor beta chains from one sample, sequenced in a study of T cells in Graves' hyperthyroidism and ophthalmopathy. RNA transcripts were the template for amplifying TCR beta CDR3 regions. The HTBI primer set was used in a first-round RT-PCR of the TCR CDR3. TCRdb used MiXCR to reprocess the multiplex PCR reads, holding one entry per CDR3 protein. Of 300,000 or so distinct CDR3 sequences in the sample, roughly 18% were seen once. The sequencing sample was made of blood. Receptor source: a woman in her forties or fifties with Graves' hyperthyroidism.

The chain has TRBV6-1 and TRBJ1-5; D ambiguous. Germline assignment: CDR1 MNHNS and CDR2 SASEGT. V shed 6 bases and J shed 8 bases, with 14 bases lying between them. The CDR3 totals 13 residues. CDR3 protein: CASSLSPGKPQHF. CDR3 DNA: TGTGCCAGCAGCCTTAGCCCCGGGAAGCCCCAGCATTTT.

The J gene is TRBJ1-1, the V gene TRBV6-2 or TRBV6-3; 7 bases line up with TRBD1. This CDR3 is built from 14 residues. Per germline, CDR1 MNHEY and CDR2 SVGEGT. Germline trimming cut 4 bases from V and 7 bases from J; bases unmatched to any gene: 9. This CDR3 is CASSSGTAPVEAFF. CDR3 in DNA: TGTGCCAGCAGTTCCGGGACAGCGCCAGTTGAAGCTTTCTTT.

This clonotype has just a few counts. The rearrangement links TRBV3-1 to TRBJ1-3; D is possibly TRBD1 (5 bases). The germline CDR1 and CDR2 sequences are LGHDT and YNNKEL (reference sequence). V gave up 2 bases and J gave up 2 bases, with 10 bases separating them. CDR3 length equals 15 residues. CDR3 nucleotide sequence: TGTGCCAGCAGCCAATACAGGTTCCCTGGAAACACCATATATTTT. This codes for CASSQYRFPGNTIYF.